This is a list of T cell receptor beta chains from one sample in a study of identical twins. Via MiXCR, TCRdb re-called the 5' RACE reads, giving one row per CDR3 protein. The sample lists about 730,000 distinct CDR3 sequences; 21% were seen once. These data were also filed under a second study, of T cells expressing NK-cell markers.

Sequenced: PBMCs. The receptors originated from a woman aged 18-30 years in good health. The CDR3 runs from the conserved cysteine through the conserved F or W. The D gene is left open where the match is weak. Not all rows give a size; the values are once, few, many and, for expanded clones, a class.

v_gene,abundance,j_gene,d_gene,CDR3nt,CDR3aa
TRBV20-1,few,TRBJ2-7,.,TGCAGTGCTAGAGGGAATTCGGCCGAGCAGTACTTC,CSARGNSAEQYF
TRBV12-3/TRBV12-4,.,TRBJ1-1,.,TGTGCCAGCAGTTCGTCCGGACCTGAAGCTTTCTTT,CASSSSGPEAFF
TRBV20-1,few,TRBJ2-1,TRBD2,TGCAGTTCGGGACTAGCGGCCTACAATGAGCAGTTCTTC,CSSGLAAYNEQFF
TRBV20-1,.,TRBJ2-5,TRBD2,TGCAGTGCGAGCACTGGACTAGCGGGAGTAGAGACCCAGTACTTC,CSASTGLAGVETQYF
TRBV5-1,.,TRBJ2-2,TRBD2,TGCGCCAGCAGCCCCCCGACTAGCGCGAACACCGGGGAGCTGTTTTTT,CASSPPTSANTGELFF
TRBV5-1,.,TRBJ1-5,.,TGCGCCAGCAGCGGCAGGGAAGGAAATCAGCCCCAGCATTTT,CASSGREGNQPQHF
TRBV6-5,many,TRBJ1-2,TRBD1,TGTGCCAGCCGACAGGGTTTTGGCTACACCTTC,CASRQGFGYTF
TRBV3-1,.,TRBJ1-1,.,TGTGCCAGCAGCCCGACGGCGGGGGGACCTACCACTGAAGCTTTCTTT,CASSPTAGGPTTEAFF
TRBV12-3/TRBV12-4,many,TRBJ1-3,.,TGTGCCAGCAGTTCGCGACTTCCTGGAAACACCATATATTTT,CASSSRLPGNTIYF
TRBV29-1,few,TRBJ2-1,TRBD2,TGCAGCGTGGGCCTAGCGGGAGACTCGGATGAGCAGTTCTTC,CSVGLAGDSDEQFF
TRBV4-3,few,TRBJ1-1,.,TGCGCCAGCAGCCAAGGTAGCAGCAGGGGCGCCACTGAAGCTTTCTTT,CASSQGSSRGATEAFF
TRBV5-1,.,TRBJ2-5,TRBD2,TGCGCCAGCAGCGCCCTTAGCGGGGGAGTACAAGAGACCCAGTACTTC,CASSALSGGVQETQYF
TRBV6-2/TRBV6-3,few,TRBJ2-1,.,TGTGCCAGCAGTATGCGACGAGCCCAGTTCTTC,CASSMRRAQFF
TRBV10-3,.,TRBJ2-6,.,TGTGCCATCAGTTTAAGCCCTGGGGCCAACGTCCTGACTTTC,CAISLSPGANVLTF
TRBV6-2/TRBV6-3,.,TRBJ2-3,.,TGTGCCAGCAAAAACGGGCGGAACCTATACACAGATACGCAGTATTTT,CASKNGRNLYTDTQYF
TRBV6-2/TRBV6-3,.,TRBJ2-3,.,TGTGCCAGCAGTTACGGCAGACGCACAGATACGCAGTATTTT,CASSYGRRTDTQYF
TRBV28,many,TRBJ2-1,.,TGTGCCAGCCACTCTCCCCGGAACTCCTACAATGAGCAGTTCTTC,CASHSPRNSYNEQFF
TRBV20-1,few,TRBJ2-5,TRBD2,TGCAGCACATCTAGCGGGGGACAAGAGACCCAGTACTTC,CSTSSGGQETQYF